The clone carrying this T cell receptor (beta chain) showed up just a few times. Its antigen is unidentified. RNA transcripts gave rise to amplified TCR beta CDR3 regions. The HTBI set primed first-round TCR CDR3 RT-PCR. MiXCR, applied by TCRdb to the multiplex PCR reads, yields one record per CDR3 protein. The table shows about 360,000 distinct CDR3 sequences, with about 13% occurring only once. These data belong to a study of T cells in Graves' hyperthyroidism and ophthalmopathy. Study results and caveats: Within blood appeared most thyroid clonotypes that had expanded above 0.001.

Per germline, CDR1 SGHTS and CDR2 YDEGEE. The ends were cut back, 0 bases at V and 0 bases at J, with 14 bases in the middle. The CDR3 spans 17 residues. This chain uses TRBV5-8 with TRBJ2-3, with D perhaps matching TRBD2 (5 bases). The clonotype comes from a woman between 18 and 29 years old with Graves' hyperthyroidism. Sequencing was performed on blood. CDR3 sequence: CASSLGGRSTSTDTQYF. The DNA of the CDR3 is TGTGCCAGCAGCTTGGGCGGGCGCAGCACTAGCACAGATACGCAGTATTTT.